A selection of T cell receptor beta chains follows, all from one sample in a study of vaccination and CD4 T cells after COVID-19. TCRdb re-analysed the PCR reads in MiXCR, keeping a single row per CDR3 protein. This table has more than 10,000 distinct CDR3 sequences, approximately 61% appearing once. The antigens for these receptors are not known. Sequenced here: CD4+ T cells from blood, cultured in vitro, sampled before SARS-CoV-2 vaccination. Source of these receptors: a human donor who had recovered from COVID-19. The CDR3 runs from the conserved cysteine through the conserved F or W. A D gene is named only where the DNA matches it firmly. Not all rows give a size; the values are once, few, many and, for expanded clones, a class.

size	V	D	J	CDR3	DNA
NA	TRBV20-1	NA	TRBJ2-3	CSAGGLGPAQYF	TGCAGTGCTGGGGGTCTAGGTCCGGCGCAGTATTTT
NA	TRBV28	NA	TRBJ1-1	CASSLLLNTEAFF	TGTGCCAGCAGTTTACTCCTAAACACTGAAGCTTTCTTT
NA	TRBV27	TRBD2	TRBJ2-1	CASSFLAGGPRGEQFF	TGTGCCAGCAGTTTTCTAGCGGGAGGGCCAAGGGGTGAGCAGTTCTTC
once	TRBV7-2	NA	TRBJ2-2	CASSLGTANGELFF	TGTGCCAGCAGCTTAGGGACAGCCAACGGGGAGCTGTTTTTT
NA	TRBV27	NA	TRBJ2-7	CASSPLQVPGDEQYF	TGTGCCAGCAGTCCCTTACAGGTGCCAGGGGACGAGCAGTACTTC
NA	TRBV20-1	TRBD2	TRBJ2-5	CSANDGFIIGRAEQETQYF	TGCAGTGCTAACGACGGCTTTATCATTGGGAGGGCAGAACAAGAGACCCAGTACTTC
few	TRBV6-1	TRBD1	TRBJ2-7	CASSPGQGDHEQYF	TGTGCCAGCAGTCCGGGACAGGGGGACCACGAGCAGTACTTC
NA	TRBV6-1	NA	TRBJ1-5	CASSDGYSNQPQHF	TGTGCCAGCAGTGACGGTTATAGCAATCAGCCCCAGCATTTT
NA	TRBV2	TRBD2	TRBJ2-7	CASTTVGGLRAEQYF	TGTGCCAGCACTACCGTGGGGGGGTTGAGGGCCGAGCAGTACTTC
NA	TRBV5-6	NA	TRBJ2-7	CASSPGVDEQYF	TGTGCCAGCAGCCCCGGAGTGGACGAGCAGTACTTC
once	TRBV7-2	TRBD2	TRBJ2-5	CASSLAQAGGVETQYF	TGTGCCAGCAGCTTAGCCCAAGCGGGAGGGGTCGAGACCCAGTACTTC
once	TRBV7-2	TRBD2	TRBJ2-7	CASSLEAGGYYEQYF	TGTGCCAGCAGCTTAGAGGCGGGGGGGTACTACGAGCAGTACTTC
NA	TRBV7-9	TRBD1	TRBJ1-3	CASIRDRAGNTIYF	TGTGCCAGCATCAGGGACAGGGCTGGAAACACCATATATTTT
NA	TRBV6-1	NA	TRBJ1-6	CASSSQTVAGSPLHF	TGTGCCAGCAGTAGTCAGACGGTCGCAGGTTCACCCCTCCACTTT
NA	TRBV6-1	NA	TRBJ2-5	CASSTGTRGETQYF	TGTGCCAGCAGTACCGGGACCAGGGGCGAGACCCAGTACTTC
NA	TRBV6-1	TRBD1	TRBJ1-1	CASRQGWDTEAFF	TGTGCCAGCCGACAGGGGTGGGACACTGAAGCTTTCTTT
NA	TRBV19	TRBD2	TRBJ2-3	CASRDGRAADTQYF	TGTGCCAGTAGGGACGGGAGGGCCGCAGATACGCAGTATTTT
NA	TRBV25-1	TRBD2	TRBJ2-3	CASSATSGSTDTQYF	TGTGCCAGCAGTGCGACTAGCGGCAGCACAGATACGCAGTATTTT
NA	TRBV6-5	NA	TRBJ1-2	CASSYSVGGPGYTF	TGTGCCAGCAGTTACTCGGTCGGTGGACCCGGCTACACCTTC
NA	TRBV20-1	TRBD2	TRBJ2-2	CSATSGGRTGELFF	TGCAGTGCAACTAGCGGGGGCCGCACCGGGGAGCTGTTTTTT
few	TRBV19	TRBD2	TRBJ2-3	CASGRGGGPTDTQYF	TGTGCCAGTGGTCGGGGCGGGGGGCCCACAGATACGCAGTATTTT
NA	TRBV4-3	NA	TRBJ1-2	CASSQGNGVGGYTF	TGCGCCAGCAGCCAAGGCAACGGGGTTGGCGGCTACACCTTC
NA	TRBV20-1	TRBD2	TRBJ2-1	CSVGTSGREQFF	TGCAGTGTTGGGACTAGCGGGAGGGAGCAGTTCTTC
NA	TRBV7-2	NA	TRBJ2-5	CASSQFTPEPQYF	TGCGCCAGCAGCCAATTCACTCCCGAACCCCAGTACTTC
NA	TRBV9	TRBD1	TRBJ1-1	CASSFGQGTEAFF	TGTGCCAGCAGCTTCGGACAGGGCACTGAAGCTTTCTTT
NA	TRBV6-2/TRBV6-3	NA	TRBJ2-7	CASSYSKKDRKYEQYF	TGTGCCAGCAGTTACTCGAAAAAGGATAGGAAGTACGAGCAGTACTTC
NA	TRBV6-5	NA	TRBJ2-7	CASSYRPKDHEQYF	TGTGCCAGCAGTTACCGCCCGAAGGACCACGAGCAGTACTTC
few	TRBV15	NA	TRBJ1-3	CATSRVGGTGNTIYF	TGTGCCACCAGCAGAGTTGGAGGGACTGGAAACACCATATATTTT
NA	TRBV27	NA	TRBJ2-7	CLVYIMGLGPGAPDEQYF	TGTCTGGTATACATTATGGGTTTAGGGCCGGGAGCCCCCGACGAGCAGTACTTC
once	TRBV7-8	NA	TRBJ2-7	CVSSLSNYEQYF	TGTGTCAGCAGCTTAAGTAATTACGAGCAGTACTTC
few	TRBV5-1	TRBD2	TRBJ2-5	CASRWPSGGQETQYF	TGCGCCAGCAGATGGCCTAGCGGGGGCCAAGAGACCCAGTACTTC
NA	TRBV7-2	TRBD2	TRBJ2-2	CASSLGGAGELFF	TGTGCCAGCAGCTTGGGGGGGGCCGGGGAGCTGTTTTTT
NA	TRBV24-1	NA	TRBJ1-2	CATSDPRGGYGYTF	TGTGCCACCAGTGATCCTCGGGGTGGGTATGGCTACACCTTC
NA	TRBV10-3	NA	TRBJ1-5	CAISGKGTNQPQHF	TGTGCCATCAGTGGTAAAGGGACAAATCAGCCCCAGCATTTT
NA	TRBV6-2/TRBV6-3	TRBD1	TRBJ2-5	CASNSGRTGRKETQYF	TGTGCCAGCAACTCGGGTCGGACAGGACGTAAAGAGACCCAGTACTTC
NA	TRBV19	NA	TRBJ2-3	CASSIPSGVGTDTQYF	TGTGCCAGTAGTATCCCCTCGGGAGTTGGCACAGATACGCAGTATTTT
NA	TRBV11-2	NA	TRBJ1-2	CASSPRTANYGYTF	TGTGCCAGCAGCCCACGGACAGCTAACTATGGCTACACCTTC
NA	TRBV25-1	NA	TRBJ1-2	CASSPPGTPWGYTF	TGTGCCAGCAGTCCCCCCGGGACACCGTGGGGCTACACCTTC
NA	TRBV7-9	NA	TRBJ2-5	CASSFRSQDNAQYF	TGTGCCAGCAGTTTTAGATCCCAGGACAATGCCCAGTACTTC
few	TRBV6-1	NA	TRBJ1-5	CASRPNSNQPQHF	TGTGCCAGCAGACCAAATAGCAATCAGCCCCAGCATTTT
NA	TRBV20-1	NA	TRBJ2-6	CSASAGALSSGANVLTF	TGCAGTGCTAGCGCAGGCGCCCTGAGCTCTGGGGCCAACGTCCTGACTTTC
NA	TRBV7-9	TRBD1	TRBJ1-1	CASSLRDRGLNTEAFF	TGTGCCAGCAGCCTCCGGGACAGGGGATTGAACACTGAAGCTTTCTTT
NA	TRBV7-2	NA	TRBJ1-2	CASSLVEGLSYGYTF	TGTGCCAGCAGCTTAGTAGAAGGGCTTAGCTATGGCTACACCTTC
NA	TRBV28	NA	TRBJ1-1	CASSMDGYTEAFF	TGTGCCAGCAGTATGGACGGCTACACTGAAGCTTTCTTT
NA	TRBV7-2	TRBD1	TRBJ1-3	CASSWDSSGNTIYF	TGTGCCAGCAGCTGGGACAGCTCTGGAAACACCATATATTTT
NA	TRBV20-1	NA	TRBJ1-4	CSALMGGVNEKLFF	TGCAGTGCCTTAATGGGAGGGGTTAATGAAAAACTGTTTTTT
NA	TRBV7-2	TRBD1	TRBJ2-3	CASSRMTGSTDTQYF	TGTGCCAGCAGCCGCATGACAGGGAGCACAGATACGCAGTATTTT
NA	TRBV7-2	NA	TRBJ2-7	CASSLEGTRSSYEQYF	TGTGCCAGCAGCCTGGAGGGGACACGATCCTCCTACGAGCAGTACTTC
NA	TRBV20-1	TRBD2	TRBJ2-7	CSASQTGFREGEQYF	TGCAGTGCTAGCCAAACCGGGTTCCGGGAGGGCGAGCAGTACTTC
NA	TRBV11-3	NA	TRBJ1-2	CASSLGFSRGVPLSTF	TGTGCCAGCAGCTTAGGATTCTCCAGGGGCGTCCCCCTCAGCACCTTC
NA	TRBV7-9	NA	TRBJ2-6	CASSLLSGPGANVLTF	TGTGCCAGCAGCTTACTATCAGGGCCTGGGGCCAACGTCCTGACTTTC
NA	TRBV7-2	TRBD1	TRBJ1-2	CASSLGPRQGATLGGYTF	TGTGCCAGCAGCTTAGGCCCGAGACAGGGGGCGACCTTGGGAGGCTACACCTTC